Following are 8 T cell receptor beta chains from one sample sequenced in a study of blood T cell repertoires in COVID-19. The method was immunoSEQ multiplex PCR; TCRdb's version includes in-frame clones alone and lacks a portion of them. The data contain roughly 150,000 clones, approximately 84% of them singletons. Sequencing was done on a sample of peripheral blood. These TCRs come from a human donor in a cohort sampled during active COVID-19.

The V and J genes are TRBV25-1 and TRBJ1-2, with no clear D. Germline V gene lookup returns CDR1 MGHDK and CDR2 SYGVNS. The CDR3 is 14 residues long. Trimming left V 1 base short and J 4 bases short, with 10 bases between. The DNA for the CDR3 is TGTGCCAGCAGTGAATTTGGAGGGTTCTATGGCTACACCTTC. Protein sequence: CASSEFGGFYGYTF.

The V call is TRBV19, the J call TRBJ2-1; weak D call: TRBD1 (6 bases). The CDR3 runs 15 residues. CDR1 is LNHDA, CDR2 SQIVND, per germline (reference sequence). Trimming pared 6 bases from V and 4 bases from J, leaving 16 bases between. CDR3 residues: CASSLTGTSYNEQFF. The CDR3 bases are TGTGCCAGTAGCCTTACCGGGACAAGTTACAATGAGCAGTTCTTC.

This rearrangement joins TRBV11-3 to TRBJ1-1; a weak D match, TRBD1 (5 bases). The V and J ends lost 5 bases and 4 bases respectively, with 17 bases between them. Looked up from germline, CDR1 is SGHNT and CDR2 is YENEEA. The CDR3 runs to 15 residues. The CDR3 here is CASSLRRIQGTEAFF. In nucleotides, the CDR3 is TGTGCCAGCAGCCTGAGACGGATCCAGGGCACTGAAGCTTTCTTT.

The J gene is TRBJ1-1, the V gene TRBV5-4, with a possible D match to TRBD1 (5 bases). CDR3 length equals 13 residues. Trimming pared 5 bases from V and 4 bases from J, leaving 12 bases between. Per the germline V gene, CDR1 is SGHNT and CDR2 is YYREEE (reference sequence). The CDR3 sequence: CASSGTGSTEAFF. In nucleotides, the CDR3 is TGTGCCAGCAGTGGCACAGGTTCCACTGAAGCTTTCTTT.

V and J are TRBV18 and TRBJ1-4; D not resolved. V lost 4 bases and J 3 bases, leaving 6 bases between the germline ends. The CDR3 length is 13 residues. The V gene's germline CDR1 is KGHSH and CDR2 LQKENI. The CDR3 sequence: CASSRDSNEKLFF. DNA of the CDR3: TGTGCCAGCTCACGAGATTCTAATGAAAAACTGTTTTTT.

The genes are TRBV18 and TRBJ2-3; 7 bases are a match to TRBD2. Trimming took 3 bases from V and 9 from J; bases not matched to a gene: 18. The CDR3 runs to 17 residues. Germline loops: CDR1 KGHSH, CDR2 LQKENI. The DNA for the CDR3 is TGTGCCAGCTCACCCCGGGAGGTCCCGATCGAGGTCGGCACGCAGTATTTT. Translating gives CASSPREVPIEVGTQYF.

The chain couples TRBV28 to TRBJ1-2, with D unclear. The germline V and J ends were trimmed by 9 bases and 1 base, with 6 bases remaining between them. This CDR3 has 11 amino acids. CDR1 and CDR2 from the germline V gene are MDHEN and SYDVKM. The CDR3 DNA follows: TGTGCCAGTACGAGTAACTATGGCTACACCTTC. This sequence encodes CASTSNYGYTF.

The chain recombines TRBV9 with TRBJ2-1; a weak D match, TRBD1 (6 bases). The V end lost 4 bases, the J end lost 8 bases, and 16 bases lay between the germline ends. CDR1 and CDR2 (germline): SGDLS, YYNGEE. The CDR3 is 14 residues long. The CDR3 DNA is TGTGCCAGCAGCTCCCGACAGGCCCTCGATGAGCAGTTCTTC. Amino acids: CASSSRQALDEQFF.